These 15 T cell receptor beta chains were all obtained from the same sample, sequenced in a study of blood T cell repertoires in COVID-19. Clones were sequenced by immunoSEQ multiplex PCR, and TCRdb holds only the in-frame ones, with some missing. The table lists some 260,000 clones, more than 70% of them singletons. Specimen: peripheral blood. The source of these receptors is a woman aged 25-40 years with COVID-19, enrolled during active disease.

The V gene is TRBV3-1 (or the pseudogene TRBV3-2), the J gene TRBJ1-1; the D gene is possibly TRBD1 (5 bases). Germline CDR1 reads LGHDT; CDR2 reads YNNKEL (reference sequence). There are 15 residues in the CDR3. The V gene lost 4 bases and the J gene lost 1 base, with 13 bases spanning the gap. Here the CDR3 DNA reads TGTGCCAGCAGCCCGATACCTACAGGGAACACTGAAGCTTTCTTT. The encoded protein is CASSPIPTGNTEAFF.

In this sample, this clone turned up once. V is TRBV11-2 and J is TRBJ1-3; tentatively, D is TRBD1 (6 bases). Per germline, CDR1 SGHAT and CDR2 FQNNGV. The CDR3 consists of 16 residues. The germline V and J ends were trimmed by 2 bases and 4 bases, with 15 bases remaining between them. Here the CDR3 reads CASSLILGARGNTIYF. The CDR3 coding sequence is TGTGCCAGCAGCTTAATCTTGGGGGCGAGGGGAAACACCATATATTTT.

This CDR3 reads CAWGGTATFGAFF. DNA for the CDR3: TGTGCCTGGGGGGGGACTGCCACGTTTGGGGCTTTCTTT. The J gene is TRBJ1-1, the V gene TRBV30; D is possibly TRBD1 (5 bases). This CDR3 has 13 residues. V was clipped by 5 bases and J by 11 bases, with 21 bases between them. Germline V gives CDR1 GTSNPN, CDR2 SVGIG (reference sequence).

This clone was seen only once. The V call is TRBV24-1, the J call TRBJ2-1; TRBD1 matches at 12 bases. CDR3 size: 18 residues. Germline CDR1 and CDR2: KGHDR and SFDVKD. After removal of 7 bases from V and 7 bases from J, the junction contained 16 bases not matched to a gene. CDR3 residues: CATSPTSGTGGVGNEQFF. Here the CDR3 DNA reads TGTGCCACCAGCCCGACCTCCGGGACAGGGGGCGTTGGGAATGAGCAGTTCTTC.

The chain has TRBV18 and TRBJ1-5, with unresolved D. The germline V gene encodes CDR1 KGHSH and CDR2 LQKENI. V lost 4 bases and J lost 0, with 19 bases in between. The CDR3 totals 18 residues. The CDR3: CASSLSSGPGISNQPQHF. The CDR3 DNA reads TGTGCCAGCTCACTTTCCTCCGGTCCGGGAATTAGCAATCAGCCCCAGCATTTT.

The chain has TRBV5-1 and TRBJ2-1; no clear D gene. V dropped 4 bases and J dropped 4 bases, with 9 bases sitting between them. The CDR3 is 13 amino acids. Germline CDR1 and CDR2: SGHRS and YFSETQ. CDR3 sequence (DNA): TGCGCCAGCAGCATCGGGTCTTACAATGAGCAGTTCTTC. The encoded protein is CASSIGSYNEQFF.

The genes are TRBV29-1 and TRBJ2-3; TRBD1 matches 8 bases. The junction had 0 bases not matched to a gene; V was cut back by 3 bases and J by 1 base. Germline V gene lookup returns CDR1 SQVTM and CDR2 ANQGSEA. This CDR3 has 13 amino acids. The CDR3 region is CSVEGQGTDTQYF. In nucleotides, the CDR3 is TGCAGCGTTGAGGGACAGGGCACAGATACGCAGTATTTT.

The CDR3 coding sequence is TGTGCCATCAGCATCGACAGGTTTCAAGAGACCCAGTACTTC. Its translation: CAISIDRFQETQYF. The chain couples TRBV10-3 to TRBJ2-5, with D perhaps TRBD1 (6 bases). The CDR3 is 14 residues long. Germline lookup yields CDR1 ENHRY and CDR2 SYGVKD. Trimming removed 6 bases at V and 2 bases at J, with 13 bases between.

CDR3 sequence (DNA): TGTGCCAGCAGTGGACCCAGGAAAGACAGGAATTCACCCCTCCACTTT. Encoded protein: CASSGPRKDRNSPLHF. The chain combines TRBV2 with TRBJ1-6; D perhaps matches TRBD1 (6 bases). The V end lost 4 bases, the J end lost 7 bases, and 17 bases lay between the germline ends. Germline V gene sequence: CDR1 SNHLY, CDR2 FYNNEI. The CDR3 is 16 amino acids.

The CDR3 DNA reads TGCGCCAGCAGTGACGGGGGTAATGAAAAACTGTTTTTT. Translating it yields CASSDGGNEKLFF. The chain couples TRBV10-1 to TRBJ1-4; D may be TRBD1 (5 bases). CDR1 and CDR2 from the germline V gene are WNHNN and SYGVQD (reference sequence). Trimming stripped 3 bases from V and 4 bases from J, with 6 bases between. This CDR3 contains 13 residues.

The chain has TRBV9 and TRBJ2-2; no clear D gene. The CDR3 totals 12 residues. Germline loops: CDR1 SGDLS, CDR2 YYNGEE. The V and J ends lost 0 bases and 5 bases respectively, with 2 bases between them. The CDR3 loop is CASSVATGELFF. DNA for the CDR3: TGTGCCAGCAGCGTAGCTACCGGGGAGCTGTTTTTT.

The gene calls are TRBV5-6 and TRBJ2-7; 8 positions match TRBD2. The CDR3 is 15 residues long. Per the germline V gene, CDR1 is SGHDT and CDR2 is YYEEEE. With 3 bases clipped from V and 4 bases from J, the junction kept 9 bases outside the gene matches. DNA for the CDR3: TGTGCCAGCAGCTACTCCGGGCTAGCGGGTTACGAGCAGTACGTC. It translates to CASSYSGLAGYEQYV.

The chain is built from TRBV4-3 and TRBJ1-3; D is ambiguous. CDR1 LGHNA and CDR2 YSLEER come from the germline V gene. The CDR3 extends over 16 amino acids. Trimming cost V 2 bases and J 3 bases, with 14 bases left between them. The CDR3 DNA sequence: TGCGCCAGCAGCCAATTCCGGGTCTTCTTTGGAAACACCATATATTTT. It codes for CASSQFRVFFGNTIYF.

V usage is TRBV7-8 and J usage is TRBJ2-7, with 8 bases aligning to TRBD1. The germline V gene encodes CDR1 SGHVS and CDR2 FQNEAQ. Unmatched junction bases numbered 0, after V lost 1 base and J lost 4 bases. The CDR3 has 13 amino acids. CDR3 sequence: CASSLDRGYEQYF. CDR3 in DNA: TGTGCCAGCAGCTTAGACAGGGGGTACGAGCAGTACTTC.

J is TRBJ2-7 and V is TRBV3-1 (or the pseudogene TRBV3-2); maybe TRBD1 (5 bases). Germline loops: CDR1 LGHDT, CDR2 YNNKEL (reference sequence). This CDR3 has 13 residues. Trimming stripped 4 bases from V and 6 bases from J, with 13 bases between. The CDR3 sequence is CASSLAGSIEQYV. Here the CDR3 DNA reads TGTGCCAGCAGCCTGGCAGGGTCGATCGAGCAGTACGTC.